This T cell receptor (beta chain) was identified in a study of blood T cell repertoires in COVID-19 (dated by TCRdb to the early 2020s). Describing the broader study: Samples from collaborators originated in the United States, Italy and Spain and spanned both the acute and convalescent phases of COVID-19. A freely available public database, intended as a resource for researchers studying the immune response to SARS-CoV-2, is where the repertoires were released. The prospective study material was composed of cDNA or gDNA derived from T cells, B-cell-depleted T cells, or PBMCs. Nearly every sample came with metadata listing a de-identified subject ID, COVID-19 status, age in years and sex. Deeply sampled blood TCRbeta repertoires from subjects exposed to, actively infected with, or recovered from COVID-19 were included in the dataset. The samples were drawn from the first 160 participants of the ongoing ImmuneRACE study and from 950 to 1,500 subjects provided by 6 global collaborators. Where available, HLA class I and class II types were taken from metadata supplied by the sample provider and were not determined by assay-based typing. Points the paper makes about the study in general: Clinical and demographic metadata were provided uncurated, with the amount varying by source and participant.

Samples from volunteer blood donors who had recovered from COVID-19 were contributed by a second Seattle source. Collaborating institutions collected whole blood in K2EDTA tubes following their own protocols. Collaborator samples were shipped for TCRbeta analysis as frozen whole blood, isolated PBMCs, or DNA extracted from either sample type. The germline V gene (reference sequence) yields LNHDA for CDR1 and SQIVND for CDR2. V gives up 2 bases and J gives up 2 bases, and the segment between their germline ends measures 6 bases. Measured from the cysteine to the phenylalanine, the CDR3 is 13 residues long. Only the CDR3 region is kept as DNA, spanning 39 bases read in frame from base 1. This clone was seen a handful of times. This clone's antigen is unknown. Nothing much larger sits one base from this clone, and base qualities are not available. The immunoSEQ Assay, a bias-controlled multiplex PCR, was used to amplify TCRbeta CDR3 regions from genomic DNA. On the study's bioinformatics: The number of nucleated cells in each sample was estimated from the amplification of reference gene primers within the assay. To quantify the absolute abundance of each unique TCRbeta CDR3 rearrangement, sequence reads were collapsed and filtered. For each sample, productive Simpson clonality was calculated as the square root of Simpson's diversity index over productive rearrangements. Not all clones reach the TCRdb copy of this immuneACCESS table, which keeps in-frame sequences only. Checked studies attribute under half of the gap to unresolved V genes and leave the rest unexplained. That table is the source of V, J and clone size, and D and trimming were worked out from the DNA. In all, the sample holds under 300,000 clones, and roughly nine tenths of those were seen once. In total, the top ten clones hold around 6.9% of the sample.

This clonotype was sampled from a man aged 60 to 69 who had recovered from COVID-19. The receptor chain draws on TRBV19 and TRBJ2-5; the D gene remains uncertain. The sequencing input was peripheral blood. The bases read TGTGCCAGTAGTATACGCGGTCAAGAGACCCAGTACTTC. This codes for CASSIRGQETQYF.